This entry lists 6 T cell receptor beta chains sequenced from one sample in a study of blood T cell repertoires in COVID-19. The data were produced by immunoSEQ multiplex PCR, yet TCRdb's version contains in-frame clones alone and is incomplete. This sample has about 210,000 clones, with approximately 78% found just once. The sequenced material came from peripheral blood. The receptors derive from a woman in her seventies with COVID-19, enrolled during active disease.

This chain uses TRBV19 with TRBJ2-7; D remains ambiguous. The germline V gene encodes CDR1 LNHDA and CDR2 SQIVND (reference sequence). The CDR3 extends over 14 amino acids. V was cut by 11 bases and J by 1 base, with 18 bases left in between. Here the CDR3 reads CAGPLPSGSYEQYF. CDR3 sequence (DNA): TGTGCCGGGCCACTCCCTTCAGGATCCTACGAGCAGTACTTC.

The V call is TRBV29-1, the J call TRBJ2-1; 11 bases are shared with TRBD2. The CDR3 loop spans 14 amino acids. From germline, CDR1 is SQVTM and CDR2 ANQGSEA. The J segment lost 9 bases and the V segment lost 3 bases, leaving 7 bases of the junction unmatched. The CDR3 sequence is CSVEGSGRAGEQFF. As DNA, the CDR3 is TGCAGCGTTGAGGGTAGCGGGAGGGCCGGTGAGCAGTTCTTC.

This clone has only a few counts. V and J are TRBV6-2 or TRBV6-3 and TRBJ2-2; a possible D gene is TRBD2 (5 bases). This CDR3 has 14 amino acids. Germline CDR1 and CDR2: MNHEY and SVGEGT. V shed 5 bases and J shed 6 bases, with 13 bases lying between them. CDR3 amino acids: CASSQTRIPGELFF. As DNA, the CDR3 is TGTGCCAGCAGTCAAACTAGGATCCCCGGGGAGCTGTTTTTT.

The genes are TRBV6-6 and TRBJ1-1; D remains unclear. Trimming stripped 2 bases from V and 0 bases from J, with 7 bases between. The CDR3 has 14 amino acids. Germline V gives CDR1 MNHNY, CDR2 SVGAGI (reference sequence). This chain's CDR3 is CASSYTGVNTEAFF. DNA of the CDR3: TGTGCCAGCAGTTACACGGGAGTGAACACTGAAGCTTTCTTT.

The chain recombines TRBV6-4 with TRBJ1-2, with 11 bases identical to TRBD1. CDR1 and CDR2 (germline): MRHNA, SNTAGT. Trimming cost V 0 bases and J 4 bases; bases outside gene matches: 4. The CDR3 contains 16 residues. CDR3 nucleotide sequence: TGTGCCAGCAGTGACTCAGGACAGGGGGCCCTCTATGGCTACACCTTC. Translation: CASSDSGQGALYGYTF.

The rearrangement links TRBV5-1 to TRBJ2-5, with unresolved D. The CDR3 has 11 amino acids. The germline CDR1 and CDR2 sequences are SGHRS and YFSETQ. Deletions cut 2 bases from V and 5 bases from J, with 4 bases between. The CDR3 is CASSFLETQYF. CDR3 DNA sequence: TGCGCCAGCAGCTTTCTTGAGACCCAGTACTTC.